This T cell receptor (beta chain) came from a study of cytomegalovirus exposure and HLA in healthy donors. Study conclusions and caveats: It was reportedly the case that the classifier diagnosed cytomegalovirus status with high specificity and sensitivity. Rarity held for most TCR sequences, but there were some public TCRs that occurred in many donors. The study flagged roughly 150 TCR beta chains as cytomegalovirus-associated.

Remarks on this clone: The antigen is undetermined.

Sequenced by immunoSEQ multiplex PCR; TCRdb stores in-frame clones only, minus some. The table records about 88,000 clones, less than 90% of them present only once. CDR1 is SGHTA and CDR2 is FQGNSA in the germline V gene. The CDR3 contains 13 residues. V dropped 4 bases and J dropped 10 bases, with 11 bases sitting between them. The sequence derives from a woman aged 18-35 years in good health and CMV-seropositive. The genes are TRBV7-2 and TRBJ1-6, with TRBD1 as a possible D gene (5 bases). Sequenced sample: PBMCs. CDR3 residues: CASSSPGLSPLHF. In nucleotides, the CDR3 is TGTGCCAGCAGCTCCCCGGGACTATCACCCCTCCACTTT. The entire variable domain, with the rest obtained from reference TRBV7-2 and TRBJ1-6, is as follows: GAGVSQSPSNKVTEKGKDVELRCDPISGHTALYWYRQSLGQGLEFLIYFQGNSAPDKSGLPSDRFSAERTGGSVSTLTIQRTQQEDSAVYLCASSSPGLSPLHFGNGTRLTVT.